One and the same sample provided the 8 T cell receptor beta chains below, sequenced in a study of shared clonotypes between healthy human individuals. Libraries were prepared by immunoSEQ multiplex PCR; TCRdb keeps only in-frame clonotypes and omits some of them. The table includes some 680,000 clones, 73% detected once. Sequencing was performed on memory CD4+ T cells sorted from blood. The sample's subset: CD45RA-negative fraction. The source of these receptors is a woman between 25 and 40 years old in good health.

This CDR3 is CASSFLGRAAGKNTGELFF. The CDR3 DNA is TGCGCCAGCAGCTTCCTAGGTAGGGCTGCGGGAAAGAACACCGGGGAGCTGTTTTTT. V gene TRBV5-1 combines with J gene TRBJ2-2, with D possibly TRBD2 on 6 matching bases. With 2 bases removed from V and 1 base from J, the gap between germline ends came to 21 bases. In germline, CDR1 is SGHRS, CDR2 YFSETQ. The CDR3 is 19 amino acids.

V is TRBV28 and J is TRBJ1-4; D unclear. The germline V gene has CDR1 MDHEN and CDR2 SYDVKM. V was pared by 6 bases and J by 0 bases, with 11 bases between. CDR3 size: 15 residues. In DNA, the CDR3 is TGTGCCAGCAGATCTGTTAGGGCAACTAATGAAAAACTGTTTTTT. Translating it yields CASRSVRATNEKLFF. Full variable domain (remainder filled in from reference TRBV28 and TRBJ1-4): DVKVTQSSRYLVKRTGEKVFLECVQDMDHENMFWYRQDPGLGLRLIYFSYDVKMKEKGDIPEGYSVSREKKERFSLILESASTNQTSMYLCASRSVRATNEKLFFGSGTQLSVL.

This rearrangement joins TRBV7-2 to TRBJ2-3, with D maybe TRBD2 (5 bases). Germline CDR1 and CDR2: SGHTA and FQGNSA. The CDR3 covers 16 residues. Trimming shortened V by 2 bases and J by 4 bases, and 16 bases separated the two germline ends. CDR3 region: CASSLYETSRADTQYF. CDR3 coding DNA: TGTGCCAGCAGCTTATACGAAACTAGTAGAGCAGATACGCAGTATTTT.

The rearrangement joins TRBV27 to TRBJ1-6, with 7 bases that match TRBD1. Germline lookup yields CDR1 MNHEY and CDR2 SMNVEV (reference sequence). The CDR3 is 14 amino acids. V shed 5 bases, J shed 7 bases, and the junction held 5 bases outside the gene matches. For the CDR3, the DNA is TGTGCCAGCAGTGCACAGGGGCCAAATTCACCCCTCCACTTT. It yields the protein CASSAQGPNSPLHF.

This clone was counted between two and nine times. Other DNA sequences in the sample encode the same CDR3. V gene TRBV9 combines with J gene TRBJ1-5, with D hard to call. This CDR3 has 14 residues. V was cut by 0 bases and J by 2 bases, with 6 bases left in between. Looked up from germline, CDR1 is SGDLS and CDR2 is YYNGEE. CDR3 nucleotides: TGTGCCAGCAGCGTAGGGGCGGGCAATCAGCCCCAGCATTTT. It yields the protein CASSVGAGNQPQHF.

This sequence joins TRBV4-2 and TRBJ2-2, with 11 bases that match TRBD1. This CDR3 region has 16 residues. Trimming at V came to 4 bases and at J to 4 bases, leaving 5 bases not matched to a gene. CDR1 and CDR2 (germline): LGHNA, YNFKEQ. The CDR3 bases are TGTGCCAGCAGCCGCGCCGGGACAGGGGGCACCGGGGAGCTGTTTTTT. As protein: CASSRAGTGGTGELFF.

The chain recombines TRBV29-1 with TRBJ2-3, with D uncertain. V lost 4 bases and J 8 bases, leaving 19 bases between the germline ends. The germline CDR1 and CDR2 sequences are SQVTM and ANQGSEA. The CDR3 runs to 14 residues. CDR3 in amino acids: CSVAREPPPGTQYF. The CDR3 DNA reads TGCAGCGTTGCCCGAGAGCCCCCGCCGGGTACGCAGTATTTT.

The genes are TRBV11-2 and TRBJ1-1; tentative D call: TRBD1 (6 bases). Germline CDR1 and CDR2: SGHAT and FQNNGV. The CDR3 length is 15 residues. V dropped 2 bases and J dropped 2 bases, with 12 bases sitting between them. CDR3 loop: CASSLLTGTNTEAFF. In DNA form, the CDR3 reads TGTGCCAGCAGCTTACTTACAGGGACTAACACTGAAGCTTTCTTT.